Here is one T cell receptor (beta chain) with its context. The sample belongs to a study of shared clonotypes between healthy human individuals. Germline V lookup: CDR1 KGHSH, CDR2 LQKENI. The CDR3 has 13 amino acids. Between the trimmed V and J ends, which lost 3 bases and 5 bases, there was a span of 10 bases. Assay used: immunoSEQ multiplex PCR; TCRdb lists only in-frame clones, some missing. The sample contains approximately 180,000 clones, roughly 93% of which appear only once. Recent vaccinations or acute infections were absent in the healthy HIV-negative adult donors. The sequence was collected from a woman in her thirties in good health. The chain recombines TRBV18 with TRBJ1-1, with D possibly TRBD1 on 6 matching bases. Sequenced: naive CD4+ T cells sorted from blood. Noted subset: CD45RA+ positively selected. The chain's CDR3 is CASSPPRGTEAFF. In DNA form, the CDR3 reads TGTGCCAGCTCACCCCCCAGGGGAACTGAAGCTTTCTTT. Filled out from reference TRBV18 and TRBJ1-1, the complete variable domain reads NAGVMQNPRHLVRRRGQEARLRCSPMKGHSHVYWYRQLPEEGLKFMVYLQKENIIDESGMPKERFSAEFPKEGPSILRIQQVVRGDSAAYFCASSPPRGTEAFFGQGTRLTVV.